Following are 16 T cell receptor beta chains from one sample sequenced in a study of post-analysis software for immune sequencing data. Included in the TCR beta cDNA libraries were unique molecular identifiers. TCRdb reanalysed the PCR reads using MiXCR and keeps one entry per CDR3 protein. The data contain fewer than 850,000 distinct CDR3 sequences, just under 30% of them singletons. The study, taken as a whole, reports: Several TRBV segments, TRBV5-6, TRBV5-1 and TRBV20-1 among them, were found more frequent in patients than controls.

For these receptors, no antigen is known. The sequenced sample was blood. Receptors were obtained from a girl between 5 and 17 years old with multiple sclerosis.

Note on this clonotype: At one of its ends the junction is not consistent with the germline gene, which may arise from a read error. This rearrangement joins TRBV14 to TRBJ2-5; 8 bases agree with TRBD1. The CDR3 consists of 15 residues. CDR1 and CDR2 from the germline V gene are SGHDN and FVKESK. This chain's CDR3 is CASRPGQGREETRYF. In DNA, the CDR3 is TGTGCCAGCAGGCCCGGACAGGGTAGGGAAGAGACCCGGTACTTC. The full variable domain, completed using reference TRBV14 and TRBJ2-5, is EAGVTQFPSHSVIEKGQTVTLRCDPISGHDNLYWYRRVMGKEIKFLLHFVKESKQDESGMPNNRFLAERTGGTYSTLKVQPAELEDSGVYFCASRPGQGREETRYFGPGTRLLVL.

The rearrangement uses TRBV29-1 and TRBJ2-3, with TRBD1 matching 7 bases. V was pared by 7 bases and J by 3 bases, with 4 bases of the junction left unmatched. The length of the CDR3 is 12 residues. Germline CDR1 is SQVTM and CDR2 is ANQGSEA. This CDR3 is CSGRTGTDTQYF. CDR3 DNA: TGCAGCGGTCGGACAGGTACAGATACGCAGTATTTT.

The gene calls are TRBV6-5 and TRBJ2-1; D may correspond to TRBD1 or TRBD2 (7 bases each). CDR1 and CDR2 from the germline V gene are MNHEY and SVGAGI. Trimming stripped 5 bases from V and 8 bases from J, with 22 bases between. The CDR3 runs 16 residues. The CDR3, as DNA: TGTGCCAGCAGTCCCTCAGGGGGGAGGGATAATTATGAGCAGTTCTTC. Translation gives CASSPSGGRDNYEQFF.

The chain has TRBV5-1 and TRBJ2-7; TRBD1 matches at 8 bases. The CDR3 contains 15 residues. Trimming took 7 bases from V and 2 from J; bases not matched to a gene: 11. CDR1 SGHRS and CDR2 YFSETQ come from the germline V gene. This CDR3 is CASGRPGGQAYEQYF. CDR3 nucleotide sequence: TGCGCCAGCGGCCGCCCCGGGGGACAGGCCTACGAGCAGTACTTC. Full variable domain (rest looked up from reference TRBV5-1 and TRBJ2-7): KAGVTQTPRYLIKTRGQQVTLSCSPISGHRSVSWYQQTPGQGLQFLFEYFSETQRNKGNFPGRFSGRQFSNSRSEMNVSTLELGDSALYLCASGRPGGQAYEQYFGPGTRLTVT.

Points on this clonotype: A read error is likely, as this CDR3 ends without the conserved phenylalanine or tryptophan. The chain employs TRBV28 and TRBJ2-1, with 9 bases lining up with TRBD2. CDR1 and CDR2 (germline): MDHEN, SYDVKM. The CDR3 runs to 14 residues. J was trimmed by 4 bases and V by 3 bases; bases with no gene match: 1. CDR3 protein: CASSFSGGYNEQFL. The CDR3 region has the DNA TGTGCCAGCAGTTTTAGCGGGGGATACAATGAGCAGTTCCTC.

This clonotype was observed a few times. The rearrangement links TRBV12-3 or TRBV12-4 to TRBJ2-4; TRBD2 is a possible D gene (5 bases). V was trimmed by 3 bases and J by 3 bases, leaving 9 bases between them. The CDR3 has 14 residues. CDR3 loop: CASSFGESKNIQYF. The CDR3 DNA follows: TGTGCCAGCAGTTTTGGGGAGAGCAAAAACATTCAGTACTTC.

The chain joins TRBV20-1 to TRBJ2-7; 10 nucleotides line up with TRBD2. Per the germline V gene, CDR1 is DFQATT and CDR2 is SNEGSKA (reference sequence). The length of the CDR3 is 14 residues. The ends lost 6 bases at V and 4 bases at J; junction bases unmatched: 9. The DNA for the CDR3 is TGCAGTGCCCCCTCGGCTAGCGGGAGATACGAGCAGTACTTC. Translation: CSAPSASGRYEQYF.

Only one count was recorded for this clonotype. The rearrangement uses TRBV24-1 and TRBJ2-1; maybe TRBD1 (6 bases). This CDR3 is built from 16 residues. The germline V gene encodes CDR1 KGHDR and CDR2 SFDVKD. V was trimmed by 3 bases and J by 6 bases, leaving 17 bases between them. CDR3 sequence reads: CATSDRRPGQPNEQFF. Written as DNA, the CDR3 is TGTGCCACCAGTGATCGAAGGCCGGGACAACCCAATGAGCAGTTCTTC.

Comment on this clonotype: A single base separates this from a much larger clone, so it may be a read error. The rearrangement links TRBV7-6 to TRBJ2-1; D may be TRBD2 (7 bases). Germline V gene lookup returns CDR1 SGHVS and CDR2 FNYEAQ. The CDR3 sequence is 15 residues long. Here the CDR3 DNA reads TGTGCCAGCAGCTTAGCGGAGGGGGGGTACAATGGGCAGTTCTTC. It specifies CASSLAEGGYNGQFF.

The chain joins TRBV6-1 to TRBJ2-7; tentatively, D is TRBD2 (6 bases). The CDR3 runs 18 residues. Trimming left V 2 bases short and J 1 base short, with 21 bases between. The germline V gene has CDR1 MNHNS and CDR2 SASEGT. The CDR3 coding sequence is TGTGCCAGCAGTGAACTAACGGGACTCCCCCTTACATCCTACGAGCAGTACTTC. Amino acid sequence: CASSELTGLPLTSYEQYF.

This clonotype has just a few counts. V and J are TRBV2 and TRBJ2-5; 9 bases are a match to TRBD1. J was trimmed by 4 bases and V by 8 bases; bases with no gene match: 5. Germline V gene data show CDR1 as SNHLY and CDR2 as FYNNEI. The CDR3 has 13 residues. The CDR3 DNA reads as TGTGCCAGCGGCAGACAGGGGGGAGAGACCCAGTACTTC. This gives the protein CASGRQGGETQYF.

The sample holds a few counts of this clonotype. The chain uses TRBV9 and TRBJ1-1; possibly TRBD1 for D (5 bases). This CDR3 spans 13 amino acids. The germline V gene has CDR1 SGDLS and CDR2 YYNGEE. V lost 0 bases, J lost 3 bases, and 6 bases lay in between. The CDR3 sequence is CASSVGGYTEAFF. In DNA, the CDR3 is TGTGCCAGCAGCGTAGGGGGGTACACTGAAGCTTTCTTT.

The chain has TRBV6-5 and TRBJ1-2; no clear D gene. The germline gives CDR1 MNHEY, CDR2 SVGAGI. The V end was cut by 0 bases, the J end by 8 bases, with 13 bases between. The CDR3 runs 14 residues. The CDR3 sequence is CASSYSRQARGYTF. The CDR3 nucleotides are TGTGCCAGCAGTTACTCGAGGCAGGCGCGAGGCTACACCTTC.

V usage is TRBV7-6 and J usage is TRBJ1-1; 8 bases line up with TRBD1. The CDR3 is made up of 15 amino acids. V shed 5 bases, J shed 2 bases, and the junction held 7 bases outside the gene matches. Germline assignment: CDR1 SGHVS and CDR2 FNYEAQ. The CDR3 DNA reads TGTGCCAGCAGCCTCTGGACAGGGATTAACACTGAAGCTTTCTTT. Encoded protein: CASSLWTGINTEAFF.

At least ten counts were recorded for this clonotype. The CDR3 here is CSARLDGYTF. DNA of the CDR3: TGCAGTGCTAGACTTGATGGCTACACCTTC. J is TRBJ1-2 and V is TRBV20-1; D is ambiguous. CDR3 length: 10 amino acids. Per the germline V gene, CDR1 is DFQATT and CDR2 is SNEGSKA (reference sequence). Trimming shortened V by 2 bases and J by 6 bases, and 4 bases separated the two germline ends.

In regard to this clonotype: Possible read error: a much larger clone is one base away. The CDR3 loop reads CSARSYAREVPPHF. For the CDR3, the DNA is TGCAGTGCTAGAAGTTACGCCAGGGAGGTTCCCCCCCACTTT. The gene calls are TRBV20-1 and TRBJ1-6; possible D gene TRBD1, 5 bases. The germline V gene has CDR1 DFQATT and CDR2 SNEGSKA (reference sequence). The CDR3 contains 14 residues.